This record concerns one T cell receptor (beta chain) sequence. V dropped 5 bases and J dropped 7; count of bases not matched to a gene: 7. CDR1 and CDR2 (germline): SGHTA, FQGNSA. This CDR3 has 14 residues. The sample belongs to a study of blood T cell repertoires in COVID-19. Background on the study: Sources were T cells, B-cell-depleted T cells, or PBMCs; the material itself was cDNA or gDNA.

Original processing methods: Reference gene primers were amplified, and this amplification served to estimate nucleated cell counts. TCRdb's table, derived via immunoSEQ multiplex PCR, lists solely in-frame clones and lacks some. From that table come the V and J calls and clone size; the DNA was used to work out D and trimming. The sample records roughly 250,000 clones, roughly 80% being singletons. The TCR originated in a woman aged 80 or over with acute or convalescent COVID-19. This rearrangement joins TRBV7-2 to TRBJ1-1, with TRBD1 identical over 10 bases. The sample taken for sequencing was peripheral blood. The CDR3 sequence is CASSPKTGGVEAFF. The CDR3 DNA reads TGTGCCAGCAGCCCCAAGACAGGGGGCGTTGAAGCTTTCTTT. Looking up the rest from reference TRBV7-2 and TRBJ1-1 gives the full variable domain: GAGVSQSPSNKVTEKGKDVELRCDPISGHTALYWYRQSLGQGLEFLIYFQGNSAPDKSGLPSDRFSAERTGGSVSTLTIQRTQQEDSAVYLCASSPKTGGVEAFFGQGTRLTVV.